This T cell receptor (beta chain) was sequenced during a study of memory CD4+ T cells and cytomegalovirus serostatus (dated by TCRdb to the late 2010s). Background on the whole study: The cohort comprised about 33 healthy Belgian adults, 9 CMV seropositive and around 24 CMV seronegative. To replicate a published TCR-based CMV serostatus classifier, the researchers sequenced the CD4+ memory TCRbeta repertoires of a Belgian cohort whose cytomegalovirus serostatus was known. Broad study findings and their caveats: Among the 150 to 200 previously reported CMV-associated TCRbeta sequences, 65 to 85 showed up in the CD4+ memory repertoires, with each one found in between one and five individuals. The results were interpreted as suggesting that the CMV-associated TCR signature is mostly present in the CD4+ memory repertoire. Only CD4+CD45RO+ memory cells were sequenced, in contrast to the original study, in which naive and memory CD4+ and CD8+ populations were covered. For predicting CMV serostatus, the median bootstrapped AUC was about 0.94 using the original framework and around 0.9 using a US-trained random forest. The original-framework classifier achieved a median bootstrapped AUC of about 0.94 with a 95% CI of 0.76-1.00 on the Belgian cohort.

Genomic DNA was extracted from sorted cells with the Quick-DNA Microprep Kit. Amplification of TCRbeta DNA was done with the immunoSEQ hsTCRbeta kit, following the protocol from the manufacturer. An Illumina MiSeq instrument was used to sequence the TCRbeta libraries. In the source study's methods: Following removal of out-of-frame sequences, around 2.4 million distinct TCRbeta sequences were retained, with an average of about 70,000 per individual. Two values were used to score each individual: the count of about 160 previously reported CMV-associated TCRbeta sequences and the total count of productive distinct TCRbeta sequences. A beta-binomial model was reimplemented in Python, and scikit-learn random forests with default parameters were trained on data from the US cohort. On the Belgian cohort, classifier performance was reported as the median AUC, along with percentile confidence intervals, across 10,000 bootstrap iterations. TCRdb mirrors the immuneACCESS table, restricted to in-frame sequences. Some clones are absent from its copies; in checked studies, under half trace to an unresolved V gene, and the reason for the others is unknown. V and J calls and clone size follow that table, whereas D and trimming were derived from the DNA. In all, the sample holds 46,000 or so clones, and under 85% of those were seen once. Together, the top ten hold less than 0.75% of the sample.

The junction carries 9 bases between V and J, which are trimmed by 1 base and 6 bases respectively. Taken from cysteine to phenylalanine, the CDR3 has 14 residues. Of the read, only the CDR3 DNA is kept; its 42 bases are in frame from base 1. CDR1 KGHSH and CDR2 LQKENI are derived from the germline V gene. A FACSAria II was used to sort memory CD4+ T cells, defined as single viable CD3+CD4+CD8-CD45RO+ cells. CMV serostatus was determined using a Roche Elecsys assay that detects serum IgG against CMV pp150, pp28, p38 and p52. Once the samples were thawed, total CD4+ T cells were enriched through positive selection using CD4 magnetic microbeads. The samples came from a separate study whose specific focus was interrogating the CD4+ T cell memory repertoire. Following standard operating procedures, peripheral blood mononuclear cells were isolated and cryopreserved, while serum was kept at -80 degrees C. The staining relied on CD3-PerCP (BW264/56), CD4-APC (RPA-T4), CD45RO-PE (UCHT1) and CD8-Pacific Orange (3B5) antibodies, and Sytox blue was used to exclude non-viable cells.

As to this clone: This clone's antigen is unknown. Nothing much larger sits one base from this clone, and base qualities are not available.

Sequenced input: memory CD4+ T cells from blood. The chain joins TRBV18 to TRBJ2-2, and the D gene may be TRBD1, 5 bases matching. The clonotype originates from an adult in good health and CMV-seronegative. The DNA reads TGTGCCAGCTCACCACGGACAACGGCCGGGGAGCTGTTTTTT. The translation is CASSPRTTAGELFF.